This entry features one TCR beta chain sequence. Its antigen has not been determined. Base qualities are not at hand, and no much larger clone is one base apart. The CDR3 regions of human TCRbeta chains were analyzed by immunosequencing. Regarding the original processing steps: Repertoire TCRs were checked for matches against a reference library of SARS-CoV-2-specific TCRs that had been generated using the MIRA antigen-specificity platform. Breadth meant the fraction of unique TCRs that were SARS-CoV-2-associated, whereas depth meant the fraction of total T cells that were SARS-CoV-2-associated. Using the MIRA data, every spike-specific TCR was mapped to the spike region that the TCR reacted to and assigned to either a CD4 or a CD8 class. Log10-transformed breadth and depth values were compared by one-way ANOVA with Sidak's multiple comparisons tests. The table comes from immuneACCESS by way of TCRdb, which keeps in-frame sequences with V and J called. Part of the clones is missing from these tables; in studies checked, under half for an unresolved V gene and the rest for unknown reasons. V, J and clone size are taken as reported in that table, and D and trimming were inferred from the DNA itself. The sample contains over 110,000 clones, 70% to 90% of them found a single time. The ten largest clones take up 5.5% to 6.5% of the sample.

The CDR3 holds 14 amino acids from the cysteine to the phenylalanine. Just the 42-base CDR3 DNA is kept, in frame starting at base 1. V has 5 bases trimmed and J has 5 bases trimmed; junction bases matching no gene number 5. Based on the germline V gene (reference sequence), the CDR1 and CDR2 sequences are SSHAT and FNYEAQ. This sample is part of a study of T cell responses to AZD1222 COVID-19 vaccine (dated by TCRdb to about 2021). Notes on the research overall: AZD1222 recipients given second doses at about 4 weeks or at about 12 weeks were pooled, since spike-specific TCR depth and breadth were not found to differ between the two schedules. A total of approximately 240 trial participants underwent TCR sequencing, of whom around 210 had received two doses of AZD1222 and around 26 had received two doses of the MenACWY control vaccine. Trial participants were enrolled by age into 18-55, 56-69 and 70-plus year subgroups, with 148, 28 and 57 TCR-sequenced participants respectively. Summary of the overall study and its limitations: In the small 56-69-year group, the increase in depth fell short of significance, most likely because of low power. Conclusions about previously exposed vaccinees were limited because only a handful of AZD1222 recipients were SARS-CoV-2 seropositive at baseline. Spike-specific TCR breadth and depth rose significantly after two AZD1222 doses compared with day 0 and with MenACWY recipients. Because no day 14 peak-response samples were available, the repertoires could be characterized only after the peak T cell response. The vaccine-associated CD4 TCRs covered the entire spike protein, and the dominant responses fell in regions 160-218 and 743-854. Participants were mostly white British, with more females than males. The authors suggested clonal diversity may have been underestimated. Epitopes outside the regions mutated in the B.1.351 and B.1.1.7 variants were reportedly recognized by nearly half of the unique spike-specific TCRs.

The time point label here, explained by the study, means: baseline before first vaccination. The vaccinee samples were drawn from two UK trials, COV001 and COV002, one of which was a single-blind randomized controlled phase 2/3 trial testing AZD1222 (ChAdOx1 nCoV-19) in healthy adults. For TCRbeta chain sequencing, PBMC samples from trial participants were taken at day 0 and at day 28 after the second dose. This clonotype originated in an adult in good health. The source material was peripheral blood, sampled on day 0 of AZD1222 vaccination. The sequence links TRBV7-7 to TRBJ1-5, and TRBD1 matches 8 of the central bases. The DNA sequence is as follows: TGTGCCAGCAGCGGACAGGGTTTTGATCAGCCCCAGCATTTT. Its amino acids are CASSGQGFDQPQHF. This CDR3, with the reference TRBV7-7 and TRBJ1-5 proteins standing in past its ends, gives the full variable domain GAGVSQSPRYKVTKRGQDVTLRCDPISSHATLYWYQQALGQGPEFLTYFNYEAQPDKSGLPSDRFSAERPEGSISTLTIQRTEQRDSAMYRCASSGQGFDQPQHFGDGTRLSIL.